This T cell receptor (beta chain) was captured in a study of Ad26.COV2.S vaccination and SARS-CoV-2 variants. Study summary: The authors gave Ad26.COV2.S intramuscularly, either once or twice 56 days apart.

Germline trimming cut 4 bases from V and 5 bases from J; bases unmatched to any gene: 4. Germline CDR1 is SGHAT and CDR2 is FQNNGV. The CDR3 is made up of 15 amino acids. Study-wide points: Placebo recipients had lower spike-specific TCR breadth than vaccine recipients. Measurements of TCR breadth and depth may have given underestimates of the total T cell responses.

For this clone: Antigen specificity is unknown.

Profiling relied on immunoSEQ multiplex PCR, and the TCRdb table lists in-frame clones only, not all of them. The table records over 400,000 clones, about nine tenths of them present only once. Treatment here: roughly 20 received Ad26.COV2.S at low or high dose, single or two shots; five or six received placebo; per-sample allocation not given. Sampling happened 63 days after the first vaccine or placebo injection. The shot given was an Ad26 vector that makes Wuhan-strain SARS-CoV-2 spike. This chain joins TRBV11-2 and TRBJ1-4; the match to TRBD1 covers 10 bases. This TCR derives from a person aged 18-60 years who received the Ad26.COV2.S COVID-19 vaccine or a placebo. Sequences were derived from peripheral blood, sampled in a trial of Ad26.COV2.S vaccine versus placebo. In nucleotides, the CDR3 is TGTGCCAGCAGCTCACCGGGACAGGGGAATGAAAAACTGTTTTTT. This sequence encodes CASSSPGQGNEKLFF.